The 13 T cell receptor beta chains presented below share a single source sample, sequenced in a study of CD4 and CD8 cells across lung adenocarcinoma regions. TCRdb re-called the PCR reads through MiXCR, storing one row per CDR3 protein. The sample lists about 3,300 distinct CDR3 sequences; around three fifths were seen once. Sequenced: CD4+ T cells from the margin of a lung tumor. Receptor source: a female donor with lung adenocarcinoma. The CD4 and CD8 labels of this study may be unreliable.

The chain joins TRBV5-6 to TRBJ1-3; D may be TRBD1 (5 bases). The CDR3 extends over 15 amino acids. With 4 bases removed from V and 0 bases from J, the gap between germline ends came to 11 bases. Germline CDR1 SGHDT, CDR2 YYEEEE. In DNA, the CDR3 is TGTGCCAGCAGCCAGACGGGACTCTCTGGAAACACCATATATTTT. Translation: CASSQTGLSGNTIYF.

This sequence joins TRBV6-1 and TRBJ1-2; D is undetermined. This CDR3 contains 13 residues. V was trimmed by 4 bases and J by 4 bases, leaving 10 bases between them. Germline CDR1 and CDR2: MNHNS and SASEGT. CDR3 coding DNA: TGTGCCAGCAGTGGCACAAGTGGCTATGGCTACACCTTC. Its protein product is CASSGTSGYGYTF.

The rearrangement uses TRBV6-1 and TRBJ2-5; D unresolved. The V gene's germline CDR1 is MNHNS and CDR2 SASEGT. The CDR3 runs to 15 residues. Deletions cut 2 bases from V and 11 bases from J, with 21 bases between. This CDR3 reads CASSERHGLMVAQYF. CDR3 DNA sequence: TGTGCCAGCAGTGAAAGGCACGGCCTCATGGTCGCGCAGTACTTC.

The chain couples TRBV7-2 to TRBJ2-5, with TRBD1 identical over 7 bases. TRBJ2-7 explains the end of the DNA better; the J call may be wrong. CDR3 length: 16 residues. Germline-derived CDR1 and CDR2 are SGHTA and FQGNSA. CDR3 protein: CASSPSTGFSSYEQYF. In DNA, the CDR3 is TGTGCCAGCAGCCCCTCGACAGGGTTCAGCTCCTACGAGCAGTACTTC.

The J gene is TRBJ2-5, the V gene TRBV11-2; the match to TRBD2 covers 8 bases. Matching the DNA end better, TRBJ2-7 makes the J call doubtful. CDR3 length equals 18 residues. The germline CDR1 and CDR2 sequences are SGHAT and FQNNGV. This CDR3 is CASSLGSGWSGRTGEQYF. As DNA, the CDR3 is TGTGCCAGCAGCTTAGGCTCGGGTTGGAGCGGGAGAACAGGCGAGCAGTACTTC.

The chain has TRBV4-1 and TRBJ2-1; 12 bases map to TRBD2. The end of the DNA is better explained by TRBJ2-5, so the J call may be wrong. CDR1 is MGHRA, CDR2 YSYEKL, per germline. This CDR3 contains 16 residues. In nucleotides, the CDR3 is TGCGCCAGCAGCCAAGAGACTAGCGGGAGAGGAGAGACCCAGTACTTC. This translates into CASSQETSGRGETQYF.

V and J are TRBV6-1 and TRBJ2-1, with 11 bases matching TRBD1. After removal of 11 bases from V and 13 bases from J, the junction contained 13 bases not matched to a gene. CDR3 size: 13 residues. CDR1 MNHNS and CDR2 SASEGT come from the germline V gene. The CDR3 region is CAYQPGQGETQFF. In DNA, the CDR3 is TGTGCCTACCAACCGGGACAGGGGGAGACCCAGTTCTTC.

The chain carries TRBV6-5 and TRBJ2-1; unclear D gene. Gene TRBJ2-5 matches the end of the DNA better, so the J call may be wrong. The CDR3 loop spans 16 amino acids. Looked up from germline, CDR1 is MNHEY and CDR2 is SVGAGI. This CDR3 is CASSYSSVSGQETQYF. The CDR3 DNA follows: TGTGCCAGCAGTTACTCGAGTGTTTCGGGCCAAGAGACCCAGTACTTC.

V gene TRBV6-1 combines with J gene TRBJ1-3, with a tentative D call TRBD1 (6 bases). CDR3 length: 14 amino acids. V was cut by 9 bases and J by 4 bases, with 16 bases left in between. Germline V lookup: CDR1 MNHNS, CDR2 SASEGT. The DNA of the CDR3 is TGTGCCAGTGGGACACTTCGGCAGGGAAACACCATATATTTT. It encodes CASGTLRQGNTIYF.

The J gene is TRBJ1-1, the V gene TRBV7-6; D is unresolved. CDR1 is SGHVS and CDR2 is FNYEAQ in the germline V gene. Trimming shortened V by 1 base and J by 2 bases, and 11 bases separated the two germline ends. CDR3 size: 15 residues. CDR3 in DNA: TGTGCCAGCAGCTTAGAGGCAGGTTCAAACACTGAAGCTTTCTTT. It codes for CASSLEAGSNTEAFF.

Only a few counts were recorded for this clonotype. V gene TRBV12-3 or TRBV12-4 combines with J gene TRBJ2-3; D uncertain. Trimming stripped 3 bases from V and 7 bases from J, with 14 bases between. The CDR3 sequence is 14 residues long. CDR3 protein: CASSFPPPPNTQYF. The CDR3 coding sequence is TGTGCCAGCAGTTTCCCGCCTCCCCCAAATACGCAGTATTTT.

V usage is TRBV14 and J usage is TRBJ2-1, with D possibly TRBD2 on 6 matching bases. The end of the DNA is better explained by TRBJ2-5, so the J call may be wrong. CDR3 size: 17 residues. Per germline, CDR1 SGHDN and CDR2 FVKESK. CDR3 protein: CASSLLKVAGTSGTQYF. CDR3 DNA: TGTGCCAGCAGCCTCCTAAAGGTGGCGGGGACGTCGGGGACCCAGTACTTC.

The rearrangement uses TRBV6-1 and TRBJ2-3, with 8 bases lining up with TRBD1. Germline loops: CDR1 MNHNS, CDR2 SASEGT. V was clipped by 7 bases and J by 0 bases; unmatched bases: 9. The CDR3 contains 16 residues. For the CDR3, the DNA is TGTGCCAGCATGGGACAGGCCGCTCATAGCACAGATACGCAGTATTTT. This translates into CASMGQAAHSTDTQYF.